The 5 T cell receptor beta chains given below trace back to one sample, sequenced in a study of blood T cell repertoires in COVID-19 (TCRdb year 2020). The library relied on the immunoSEQ multiplex PCR assay. TCRdb stores this immuneACCESS table with in-frame sequences only. Part of the clones is absent; in the studies checked, under half of the shortfall reflects unresolved V genes, and no reason is known for the rest. The sample table shows some 230,000 clones, and roughly 85% are seen once. The top ten clonotypes cover 2.9% of the sample. Sequencing input: peripheral blood. These receptor sequences come from a man aged 50 or older who had recovered from COVID-19.

The rearrangement links TRBV4-2 to TRBJ2-1, with 12 bases aligning to TRBD2. The V gene end was trimmed by 5 bases and the J gene end by 7 bases; junction bases not matched to a gene: 9. Germline assignment: CDR1 LGHNA and CDR2 YNFKEQ. This CDR3 contains 16 residues. CDR3 region: CASSTLRGTSGNEQFF. DNA of the CDR3: TGTGCCAGCAGCACGTTACGTGGGACTAGCGGGAATGAGCAGTTCTTC.

The CDR3 bases are TGTGCCAGCTCACGTGGCGGGAGTTTGGATACGCAGTATTTT. Amino acid sequence: CASSRGGSLDTQYF. The gene calls are TRBV18 and TRBJ2-3; 7 positions agree with TRBD2. The V segment lost 4 bases and the J segment 6 bases; nucleotides outside the gene matches: 7. The CDR3 covers 14 residues. Germline V CDR1 and CDR2: KGHSH, LQKENI.

CDR3 amino acids: CASSMTRAYEQFF. DNA for the CDR3: TGTGCCAGTAGTATGACCAGGGCCTATGAGCAGTTCTTC. The rearrangement links TRBV19 to TRBJ2-1, with D maybe TRBD1 (5 bases). Germline values: CDR1 LNHDA, CDR2 SQIVND (reference sequence). Deletions cut 3 bases from V and 8 bases from J, with 11 bases between. The CDR3 extends over 13 amino acids.

This clone was observed a few times. The gene calls are TRBV6-6 and TRBJ2-4; TRBD1 matches 7 bases. The CDR3 sequence is 13 residues long. With 5 bases clipped from V and 9 bases from J, the junction kept 7 bases outside the gene matches. Germline values: CDR1 MNHNY, CDR2 SVGAGI (reference sequence). The CDR3 here is CASSTRQGSIQYF. The DNA of the CDR3 is TGTGCCAGCAGTACTCGACAGGGATCCATTCAGTACTTC.

The chain is built from TRBV19 and TRBJ2-3; 8 positions match TRBD2. The germline V gene encodes CDR1 LNHDA and CDR2 SQIVND (reference sequence). V trimming: 7 bases; J trimming: 3 bases; junction bases outside the gene matches: 3. This CDR3 has 13 residues. CDR3 DNA sequence: TGTGCCAGTACGGGGGGGGTGACAGATACGCAGTATTTT. It specifies CASTGGVTDTQYF. Full variable domain (missing parts from reference TRBV19 and TRBJ2-3): DGGITQSPKYLFRKEGQNVTLSCEQNLNHDAMYWYRQDPGQGLRLIYYSQIVNDFQKGDIAEGYSVSREKKESFPLTVTSAQKNPTAFYLCASTGGVTDTQYFGPGTRLTVL.